This T cell receptor (beta chain) was profiled in a study of blood T cell repertoires in COVID-19. Profiling relied on immunoSEQ multiplex PCR, and the TCRdb table lists in-frame clones only, not all of them. Here the sample spans fewer than 500,000 clones, over 75% being singletons. The CDR3 runs 16 residues. The V gene end was trimmed by 2 bases and the J gene end by 4 bases; junction bases not matched to a gene: 4. Germline-derived CDR1 and CDR2 are LGHDT and YNNKEL (reference sequence). The sample consisted of PBMCs or T cells enriched from blood (not recorded which). This TCR derives from a man aged 25-45 years who had recovered from COVID-19. V and J are TRBV3-1 (or the pseudogene TRBV3-2) and TRBJ2-1, with TRBD2 matching over 11 bases. The CDR3 DNA reads TGTGCCAGCAGCCAACATAGCGGGAGGGGTTACAATGAGCAGTTCTTC. Protein: CASSQHSGRGYNEQFF.